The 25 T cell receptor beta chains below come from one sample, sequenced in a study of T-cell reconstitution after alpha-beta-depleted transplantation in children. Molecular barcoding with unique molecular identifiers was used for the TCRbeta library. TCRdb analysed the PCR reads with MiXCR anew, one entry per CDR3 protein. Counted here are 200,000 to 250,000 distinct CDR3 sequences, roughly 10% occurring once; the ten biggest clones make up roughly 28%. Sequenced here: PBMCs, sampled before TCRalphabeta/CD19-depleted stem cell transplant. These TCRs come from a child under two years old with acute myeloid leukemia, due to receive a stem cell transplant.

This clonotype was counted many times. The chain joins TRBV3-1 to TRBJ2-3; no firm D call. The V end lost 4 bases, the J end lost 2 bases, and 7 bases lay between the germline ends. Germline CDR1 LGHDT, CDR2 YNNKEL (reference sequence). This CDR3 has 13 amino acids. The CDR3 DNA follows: TGTGCCAGCAGCCGCCTCCTCACAGATACGCAGTATTTT. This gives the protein CASSRLLTDTQYF.

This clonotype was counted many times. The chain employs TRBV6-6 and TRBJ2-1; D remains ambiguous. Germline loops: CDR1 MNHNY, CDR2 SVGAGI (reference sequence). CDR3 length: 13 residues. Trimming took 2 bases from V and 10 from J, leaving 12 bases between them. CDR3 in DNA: TGTGCCAGCAGTTACGATTGGTTAGGGGAGCAGTTCTTC. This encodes CASSYDWLGEQFF.

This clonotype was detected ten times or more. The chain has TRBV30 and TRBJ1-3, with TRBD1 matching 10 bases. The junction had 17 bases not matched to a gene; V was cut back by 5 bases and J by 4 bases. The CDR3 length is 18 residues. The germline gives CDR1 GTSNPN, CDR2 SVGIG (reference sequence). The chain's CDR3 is CAWDRDRGLPSYGNTIYF. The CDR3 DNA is TGTGCCTGGGACCGGGACAGGGGTCTCCCGAGCTACGGAAACACCATATATTTT.

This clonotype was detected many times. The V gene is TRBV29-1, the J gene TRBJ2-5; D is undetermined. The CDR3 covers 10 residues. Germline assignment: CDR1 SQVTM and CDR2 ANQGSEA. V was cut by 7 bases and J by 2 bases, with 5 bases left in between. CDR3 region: CSALQETQYF. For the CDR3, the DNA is TGCAGCGCTCTACAAGAGACCCAGTACTTC.

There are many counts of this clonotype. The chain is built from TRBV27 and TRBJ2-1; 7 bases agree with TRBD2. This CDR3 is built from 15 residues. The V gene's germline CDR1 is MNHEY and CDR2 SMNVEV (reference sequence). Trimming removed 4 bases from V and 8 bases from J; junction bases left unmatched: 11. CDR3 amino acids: CASSYIAGVVDEQFF. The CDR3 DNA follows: TGTGCCAGCAGTTATATCGCGGGAGTGGTCGATGAGCAGTTCTTC.

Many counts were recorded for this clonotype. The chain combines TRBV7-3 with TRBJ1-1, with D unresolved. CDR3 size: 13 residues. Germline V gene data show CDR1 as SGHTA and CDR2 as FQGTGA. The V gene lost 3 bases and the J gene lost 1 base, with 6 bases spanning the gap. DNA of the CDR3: TGTGCCAGCAGCTTCGCCACGAACACTGAAGCTTTCTTT. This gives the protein CASSFATNTEAFF.

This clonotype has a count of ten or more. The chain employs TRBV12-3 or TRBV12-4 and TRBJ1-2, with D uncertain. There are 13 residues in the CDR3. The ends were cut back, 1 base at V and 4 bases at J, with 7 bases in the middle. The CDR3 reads CASSLELPYGYTF. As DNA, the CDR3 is TGTGCCAGCAGTTTAGAACTGCCCTATGGCTACACCTTC.

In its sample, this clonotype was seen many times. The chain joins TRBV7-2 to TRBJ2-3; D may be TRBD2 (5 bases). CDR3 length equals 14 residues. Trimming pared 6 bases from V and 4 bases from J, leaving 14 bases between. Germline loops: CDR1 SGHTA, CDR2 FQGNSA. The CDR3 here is CASRPTGGPDTQYF. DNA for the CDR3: TGTGCCAGCAGGCCCACGGGCGGGCCAGATACGCAGTATTTT.

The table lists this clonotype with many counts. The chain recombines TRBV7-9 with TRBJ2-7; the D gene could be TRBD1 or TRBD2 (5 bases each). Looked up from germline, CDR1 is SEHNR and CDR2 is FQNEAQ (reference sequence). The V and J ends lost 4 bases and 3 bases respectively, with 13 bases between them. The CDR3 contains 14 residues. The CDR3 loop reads CASSWDVQFYEQYF. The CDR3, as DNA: TGTGCCAGCAGCTGGGACGTGCAGTTCTACGAGCAGTACTTC. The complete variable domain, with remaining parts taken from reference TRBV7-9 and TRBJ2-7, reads DTGVSQNPRHKITKRGQNVTFRCDPISEHNRLYWYRQTLGQGPEFLTYFQNEAQLEKSRLLSDRFSAERPKGSFSTLEIQRTEQGDSAMYLCASSWDVQFYEQYFGPGTRLTVT.

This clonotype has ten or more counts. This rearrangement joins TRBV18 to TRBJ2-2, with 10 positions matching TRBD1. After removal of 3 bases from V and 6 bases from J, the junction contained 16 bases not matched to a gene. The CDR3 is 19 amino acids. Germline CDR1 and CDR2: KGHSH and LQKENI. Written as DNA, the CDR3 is TGTGCCAGCTCACCTCCACGGACAGGGGGGTTATGGAGTTCCGGGGAGCTGTTTTTT. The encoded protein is CASSPPRTGGLWSSGELFF.

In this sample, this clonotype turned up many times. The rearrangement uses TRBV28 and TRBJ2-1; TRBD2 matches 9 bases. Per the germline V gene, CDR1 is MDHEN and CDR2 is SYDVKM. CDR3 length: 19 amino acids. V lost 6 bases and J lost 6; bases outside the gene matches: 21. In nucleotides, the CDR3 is TGTGCCAGCAGCCCCCCAGCGGGGGGTGTTCCGTTGAGGCTCAATGAGCAGTTCTTC. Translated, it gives CASSPPAGGVPLRLNEQFF. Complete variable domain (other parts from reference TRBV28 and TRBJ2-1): DVKVTQSSRYLVKRTGEKVFLECVQDMDHENMFWYRQDPGLGLRLIYFSYDVKMKEKGDIPEGYSVSREKKERFSLILESASTNQTSMYLCASSPPAGGVPLRLNEQFFGPGTRLTVL.

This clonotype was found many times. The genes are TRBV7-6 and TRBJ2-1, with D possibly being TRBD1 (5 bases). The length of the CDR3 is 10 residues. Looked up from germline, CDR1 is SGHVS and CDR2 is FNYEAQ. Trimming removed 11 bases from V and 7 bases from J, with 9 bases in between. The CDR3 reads CAVGPNEQFF. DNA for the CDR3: TGTGCCGTGGGGCCGAATGAGCAGTTCTTC. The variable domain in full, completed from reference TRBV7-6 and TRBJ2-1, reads GAGVSQSPRYKVTKRGQDVALRCDPISGHVSLYWYRQALGQGPEFLTYFNYEAQQDKSGLPNDRFSAERPEGSISTLTIQRTEQRDSAMYRCAVGPNEQFFGPGTRLTVL.

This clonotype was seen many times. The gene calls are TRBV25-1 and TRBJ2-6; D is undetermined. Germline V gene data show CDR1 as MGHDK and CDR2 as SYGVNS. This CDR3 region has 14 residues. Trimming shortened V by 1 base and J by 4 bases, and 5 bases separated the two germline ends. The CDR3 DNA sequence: TGTGCCAGCAGTGAATTCGGGGGGGCCAACGTCCTGACTTTC. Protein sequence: CASSEFGGANVLTF.

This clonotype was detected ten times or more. As DNA, the CDR3 is TGCGCCAGCAGGGGAGGGAGCAGCGGAGCGAACACCGGGGAGCTGTTTTTT. Translation: CASRGGSSGANTGELFF. The rearrangement links TRBV10-1 to TRBJ2-2; 7 nucleotides align to TRBD2. Germline lookup yields CDR1 WNHNN and CDR2 SYGVQD (reference sequence). Trimming took 6 bases from V and 0 from J; bases not matched to a gene: 10. The length of the CDR3 is 17 residues.

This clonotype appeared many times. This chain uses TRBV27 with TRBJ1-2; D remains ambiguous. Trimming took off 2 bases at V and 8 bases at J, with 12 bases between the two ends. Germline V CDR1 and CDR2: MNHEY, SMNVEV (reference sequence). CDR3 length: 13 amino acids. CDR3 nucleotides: TGTGCCAGCAGTTTAGACCGAGTCGGGGGCTACACCTTC. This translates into CASSLDRVGGYTF.

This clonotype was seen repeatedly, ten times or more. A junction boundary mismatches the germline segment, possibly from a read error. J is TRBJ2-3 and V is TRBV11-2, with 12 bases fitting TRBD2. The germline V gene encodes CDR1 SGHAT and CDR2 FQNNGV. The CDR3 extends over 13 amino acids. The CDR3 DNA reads TGTGCCAGCAGCTTAGACCGGGGACTAGCGGGTCATTTT. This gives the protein CASSLDRGLAGHF. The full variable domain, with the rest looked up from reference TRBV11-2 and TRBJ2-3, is EAGVAQSPRYKIIEKRQSVAFWCNPISGHATLYWYQQILGQGPKLLIQFQNNGVVDDSQLPKDRFSAERLKGVDSTLKIQPAKLEDSAVYLCASSLDRGLAGHFGPGTRLTVL.

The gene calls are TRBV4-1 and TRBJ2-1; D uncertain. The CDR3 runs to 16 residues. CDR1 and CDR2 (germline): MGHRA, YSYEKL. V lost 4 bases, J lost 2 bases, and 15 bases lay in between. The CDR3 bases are TGCGCCAGCAGCCCGGCCGACCACTTCCCCTACAATGAGCAGTTCTTC. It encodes CASSPADHFPYNEQFF.

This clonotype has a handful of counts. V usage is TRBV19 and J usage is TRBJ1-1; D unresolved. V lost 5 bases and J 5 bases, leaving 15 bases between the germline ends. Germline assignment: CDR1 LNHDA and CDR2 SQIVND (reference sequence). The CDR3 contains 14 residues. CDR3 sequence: CASSYRTATTEAFF. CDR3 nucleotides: TGTGCCAGTAGTTACAGAACCGCTACGACTGAAGCTTTCTTT.

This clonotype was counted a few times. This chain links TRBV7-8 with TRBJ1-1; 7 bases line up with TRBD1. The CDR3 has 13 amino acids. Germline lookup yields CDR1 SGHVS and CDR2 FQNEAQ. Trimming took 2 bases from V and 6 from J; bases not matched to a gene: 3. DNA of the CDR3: TGTGCCAGCAGCTTACGACAGGGAGCTGAAGCTTTCTTT. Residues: CASSLRQGAEAFF.

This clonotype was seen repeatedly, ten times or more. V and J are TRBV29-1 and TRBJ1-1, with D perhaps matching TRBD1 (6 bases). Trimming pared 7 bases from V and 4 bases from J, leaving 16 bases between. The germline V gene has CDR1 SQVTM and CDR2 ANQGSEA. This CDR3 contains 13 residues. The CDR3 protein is CSAEGGRSTEAFF. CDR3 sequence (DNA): TGCAGCGCCGAGGGGGGGAGAAGCACTGAAGCTTTCTTT.

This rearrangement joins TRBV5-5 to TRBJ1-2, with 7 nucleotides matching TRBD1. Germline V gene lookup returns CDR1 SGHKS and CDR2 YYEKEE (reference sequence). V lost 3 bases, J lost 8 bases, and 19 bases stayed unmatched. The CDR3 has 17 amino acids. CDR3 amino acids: CASSWGGQMGLPIGYTF. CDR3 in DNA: TGTGCCAGCAGCTGGGGGGGACAGATGGGTCTTCCTATCGGCTACACCTTC.

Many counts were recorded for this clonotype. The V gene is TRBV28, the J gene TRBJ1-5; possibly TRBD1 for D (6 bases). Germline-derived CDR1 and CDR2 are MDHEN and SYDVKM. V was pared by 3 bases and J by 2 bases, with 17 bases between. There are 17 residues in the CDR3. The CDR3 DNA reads TGTGCCAGCAGTTTGGCTCCAGGGGAAGGAGGCAATCAGCCCCAGCATTTT. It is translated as CASSLAPGEGGNQPQHF.

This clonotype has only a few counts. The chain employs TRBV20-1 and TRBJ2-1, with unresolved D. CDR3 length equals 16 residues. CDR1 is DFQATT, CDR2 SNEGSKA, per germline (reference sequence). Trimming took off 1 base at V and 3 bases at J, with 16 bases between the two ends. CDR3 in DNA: TGCAGTGCTAGAGGTCGCGCGGAGACCATCTACAATGAGCAGTTCTTC. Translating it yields CSARGRAETIYNEQFF.

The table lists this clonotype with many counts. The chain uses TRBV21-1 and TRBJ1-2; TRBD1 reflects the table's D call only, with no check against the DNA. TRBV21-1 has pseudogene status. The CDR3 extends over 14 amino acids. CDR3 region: CASSKYRGGDGYTF. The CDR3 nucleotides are TGTGCCAGCAGCAAATATCGGGGCGGAGATGGCTACACCTTC.

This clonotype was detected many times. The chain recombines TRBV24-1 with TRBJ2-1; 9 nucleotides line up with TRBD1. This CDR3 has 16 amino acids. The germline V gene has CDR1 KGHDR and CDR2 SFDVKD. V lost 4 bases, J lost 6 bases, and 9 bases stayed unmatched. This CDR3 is CATSEPGTGYPNEQFF. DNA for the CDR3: TGTGCCACCAGTGAGCCCGGGACAGGGTATCCCAATGAGCAGTTCTTC.